The 29 T cell receptor beta chains below come from one sample, sequenced in a study of CD8+ T cells in alopecia areata. Treatment: oral pan-JAK inhibitor, 5-10 mg twice daily. RNA, once extracted, was reverse transcribed into cDNA for use as the sequencing template. The method was immunoSEQ multiplex PCR; TCRdb's version includes in-frame clones alone and lacks a portion of them. This table has 110,000 or so clones, 55% to 60% appearing once. The input for sequencing was CD4+ T cells sorted from blood, taken at week 24, from a patient treated with tofacitinib. These receptors were obtained from a human donor with alopecia areata.

This clone was counted a few times. The J gene is TRBJ1-6, the V gene TRBV27; 9 nucleotides align to TRBD1. This CDR3 spans 14 amino acids. V was pared by 5 bases and J by 10 bases, with 6 bases of the junction left unmatched. Germline CDR1 reads MNHEY; CDR2 reads SMNVEV (reference sequence). Here the CDR3 DNA reads TGTGCCAGCAGTATGGGACAGGGCCGATCACCCCTCCACTTT. It encodes CASSMGQGRSPLHF.

The gene calls are TRBV10-3 and TRBJ1-1; no clear D gene. V lost 6 bases to trimming and J lost 4 bases, with 15 bases between them. The V gene's germline CDR1 is ENHRY and CDR2 SYGVKD. The CDR3 has 14 amino acids. As DNA, the CDR3 is TGTGCCATCAGCCCTCGGACTGCGGGCACTGAAGCTTTCTTT. Amino acids: CAISPRTAGTEAFF.

V usage is TRBV30 and J usage is TRBJ1-5; TRBD1 might be the D (6 bases). V lost 3 bases, J lost 1 base, and 10 bases lay in between. CDR3 length: 14 residues. CDR1 GTSNPN and CDR2 SVGIG come from the germline V gene (reference sequence). This CDR3 is CAWRTQGSNQPQHF. CDR3 DNA: TGTGCCTGGAGAACACAGGGAAGCAATCAGCCCCAGCATTTT.

This chain connects TRBV5-1 to TRBJ2-7; D may be TRBD1 (5 bases). CDR1 is SGHRS, CDR2 YFSETQ, per germline. V lost 1 base to trimming and J lost 1 base, with 12 bases between them. The CDR3 is 15 amino acids. The CDR3 region is CASSLSTGVSYEQYF. The DNA of the CDR3 is TGCGCCAGCAGCTTGAGTACAGGTGTTTCCTACGAGCAGTACTTC.

The chain links TRBV5-1 to TRBJ2-1; D is unclear. Trimming removed 6 bases from V and 3 bases from J, with 16 bases in between. Germline CDR1 SGHRS, CDR2 YFSETQ. The CDR3 covers 15 residues. CDR3 sequence reads: CASTPLPVDYNEQFF. CDR3 bases: TGCGCCAGCACGCCCCTTCCCGTCGACTACAATGAGCAGTTCTTC. The whole variable domain, remainder taken from reference TRBV5-1 and TRBJ2-1, is KAGVTQTPRYLIKTRGQQVTLSCSPISGHRSVSWYQQTPGQGLQFLFEYFSETQRNKGNFPGRFSGRQFSNSRSEMNVSTLELGDSALYLCASTPLPVDYNEQFFGPGTRLTVL.

V gene TRBV13 combines with J gene TRBJ2-7, with TRBD2 matching over 8 bases. Trimming at V came to 2 bases and at J to 4 bases, leaving 10 bases not matched to a gene. Germline CDR1 and CDR2: PRHDT and FYEKMQ (reference sequence). CDR3 size: 16 residues. CDR3 sequence (DNA): TGTGCCAGCAGCTTAACCCTGACGGGGGGGCAGTACGAGCAGTACTTC. Amino acid sequence: CASSLTLTGGQYEQYF.

Details on this clone: Germline is not matched at one junction end, which may reflect a read error. The gene calls are TRBV5-1 and TRBJ2-1, with TRBD1 as a possible D gene (10 bases). Germline loops: CDR1 SGHRS, CDR2 YFSETQ. This CDR3 has 16 residues. CDR3 bases: TGCGCCAGCACCTTGGTGGGACAGGGGACTAGCAGTGAGCAGTTCTTC. Protein: CASTLVGQGTSSEQFF.

The J gene is TRBJ1-6, the V gene TRBV27; 7 positions match TRBD1. V lost 9 bases and J lost 9; bases outside the gene matches: 5. This CDR3 comprises 12 residues. Germline V lookup: CDR1 MNHEY, CDR2 SMNVEV (reference sequence). The CDR3 spells CASGQEGSPLHF. As DNA, the CDR3 is TGTGCCAGTGGACAGGAGGGTTCACCCCTCCACTTT.

The chain carries TRBV29-1 and TRBJ2-7; 8 bases match TRBD1. The germline V gene encodes CDR1 SQVTM and CDR2 ANQGSEA. V gave up 4 bases and J gave up 0 bases; unmatched junction bases: 8. The CDR3 is made up of 15 amino acids. The CDR3: CSVAPGQGTSYEQYF. CDR3 bases: TGCAGCGTTGCCCCCGGACAGGGAACCTCCTACGAGCAGTACTTC.

V and J are TRBV6-5 and TRBJ2-7; 8 bases match TRBD1. With V trimmed by 0 bases and J by 6 bases, 4 bases remained unmatched. The germline gives CDR1 MNHEY, CDR2 SVGAGI. The CDR3 consists of 14 residues. The CDR3, as DNA: TGTGCCAGCAGTTACTCGACGGGACAGGTCGAGCAGTACTTC. Its translation: CASSYSTGQVEQYF.

This clone has just a few counts. This chain joins TRBV7-9 and TRBJ1-6, with D possibly being TRBD1 (6 bases). The CDR3 is made up of 14 amino acids. Deletions cut 4 bases from V and 7 bases from J, with 11 bases between. Germline loops: CDR1 SEHNR, CDR2 FQNEAQ (reference sequence). CDR3 loop: CASSWGGENSPLHF. CDR3 coding DNA: TGTGCCAGCAGCTGGGGGGGCGAGAATTCACCCCTCCACTTT. Full variable domain (rest looked up from reference TRBV7-9 and TRBJ1-6): DTGVSQNPRHKITKRGQNVTFRCDPISEHNRLYWYRQTLGQGPEFLTYFQNEAQLEKSRLLSDRFSAERPKGSFSTLEIQRTEQGDSAMYLCASSWGGENSPLHFGNGTRLTVT.

This clone turned up a few times. The chain couples TRBV25-1 to TRBJ1-1, with D possibly matching TRBD1 (5 bases). The germline CDR1 and CDR2 sequences are MGHDK and SYGVNS. Trimming left V 4 bases short and J 4 bases short, with 10 bases between. This CDR3 has 13 residues. This CDR3 is CASSGQSATEAFF. CDR3 DNA sequence: TGTGCCAGCAGTGGACAGAGCGCCACTGAAGCTTTCTTT.

This chain joins TRBV30 and TRBJ2-6; D is unresolved. Trimming removed 3 bases from V and 0 bases from J, with 6 bases in between. Germline lookup yields CDR1 GTSNPN and CDR2 SVGIG (reference sequence). CDR3 size: 14 residues. Here the CDR3 DNA reads TGTGCCTGGAGGAGGACCTCTGGGGCCAACGTCCTGACTTTC. It translates to CAWRRTSGANVLTF. Combining the CDR3 with reference TRBV30 and TRBJ2-6 gives the whole variable domain SQTIHQWPATLVQPVGSPLSLECTVEGTSNPNLYWYRQAAGRGLQLLFYSVGIGQISSEVPQNLSASRPQDRQFILSSKKLLLSDSGFYLCAWRRTSGANVLTFGAGSRLTVL.

The chain uses TRBV25-1 and TRBJ1-2; no clear D gene. The V gene lost 6 bases and the J gene lost 4 bases, with 9 bases spanning the gap. Germline V gene data show CDR1 as MGHDK and CDR2 as SYGVNS. CDR3 length: 12 residues. This CDR3 is CASRGVSYGYTF. The CDR3 nucleotides read TGTGCCAGCAGGGGCGTCAGCTATGGCTACACCTTC.

In its sample, this clone was seen a few times. This chain links TRBV30 with TRBJ2-5; weak D call: TRBD2 (5 bases). The CDR3 runs 12 residues. V was pared by 0 bases and J by 5 bases, with 7 bases between. Germline values: CDR1 GTSNPN, CDR2 SVGIG (reference sequence). The CDR3 loop is CAWSVWRETQYF. The DNA of the CDR3 is TGTGCCTGGAGTGTTTGGAGGGAGACCCAGTACTTC. Full variable domain (rest looked up from reference TRBV30 and TRBJ2-5): SQTIHQWPATLVQPVGSPLSLECTVEGTSNPNLYWYRQAAGRGLQLLFYSVGIGQISSEVPQNLSASRPQDRQFILSSKKLLLSDSGFYLCAWSVWRETQYFGPGTRLLVL.

The gene calls are TRBV7-8 and TRBJ2-6; D gene ambiguous. In germline, CDR1 is SGHVS, CDR2 FQNEAQ. The CDR3 is made up of 17 amino acids. Trimming pared 5 bases from V and 0 bases from J, leaving 14 bases between. CDR3 sequence (DNA): TGTGCCAGCAGCCCTGGGCCCGCCCACTCTGGGGCCAACGTCCTGACTTTC. It encodes CASSPGPAHSGANVLTF.

About this clone: The same CDR3 also results from other DNA sequences found in this sample. This chain joins TRBV29-1 and TRBJ1-4; D is unresolved. V was clipped by 7 bases and J by 2 bases, with 5 bases between them. Germline CDR1 is SQVTM and CDR2 is ANQGSEA. CDR3 length: 11 amino acids. The CDR3 reads CSASTNEKLFF. In DNA, the CDR3 is TGCAGCGCCAGCACTAATGAAAAACTGTTTTTT. Together with reference TRBV29-1 and TRBJ1-4, the CDR3 gives the full variable domain: SAVISQKPSRDICQRGTSLTIQCQVDSQVTMMFWYRQQPGQSLTLIATANQGSEATYESGFVIDKFPISRPNLTFSTLTVSNMSPEDSSIYLCSASTNEKLFFGSGTQLSVL.

The rearrangement joins TRBV4-2 to TRBJ2-1; TRBD1 matches at 7 bases. Unmatched junction bases numbered 5, after V lost 0 bases and J lost 3 bases. CDR1 LGHNA and CDR2 YNFKEQ come from the germline V gene. This CDR3 is 16 amino acids long. The CDR3 spells CASSQDVRQGYNEQFF. The CDR3 coding sequence is TGTGCCAGCAGCCAAGATGTGCGACAGGGCTACAATGAGCAGTTCTTC.

V and J are TRBV7-9 and TRBJ1-6; weak D call: TRBD1 (6 bases). The germline V and J ends were trimmed by 1 base and 7 bases, with 11 bases remaining between them. This CDR3 spans 15 amino acids. Germline V gene sequence: CDR1 SEHNR, CDR2 FQNEAQ (reference sequence). CDR3 residues: CASSLGGRGNSPLHF. In DNA, the CDR3 is TGTGCCAGCAGCTTAGGCGGCAGGGGAAATTCACCCCTCCACTTT. The variable domain in full, with the rest retrieved from reference TRBV7-9 and TRBJ1-6, is DTGVSQNPRHKITKRGQNVTFRCDPISEHNRLYWYRQTLGQGPEFLTYFQNEAQLEKSRLLSDRFSAERPKGSFSTLEIQRTEQGDSAMYLCASSLGGRGNSPLHFGNGTRLTVT.

The chain uses TRBV13 and TRBJ1-3, with D unclear. The germline V gene has CDR1 PRHDT and CDR2 FYEKMQ (reference sequence). The CDR3 has 15 amino acids. Trimming took off 0 bases at V and 0 bases at J, with 6 bases between the two ends. The CDR3 DNA is TGTGCCAGCAGCTTAGGGGCAGCCTCTGGAAACACCATATATTTT. It codes for CASSLGAASGNTIYF. Looking up the rest from reference TRBV13 and TRBJ1-3 gives the full variable domain: AAGVIQSPRHLIKEKRETATLKCYPIPRHDTVYWYQQGPGQDPQFLISFYEKMQSDKGSIPDRFSAQQFSDYHSELNMSSLELGDSALYFCASSLGAASGNTIYFGEGSWLTVV.

This clone was counted a few times. The chain uses TRBV2 and TRBJ1-1; D not resolved. Trimming took 4 bases from V and 0 from J, leaving 12 bases between them. The CDR3 runs to 15 residues. The germline gives CDR1 SNHLY, CDR2 FYNNEI. In nucleotides, the CDR3 is TGTGCCAGCAGTGTCGCGGGGAACATGAACACTGAAGCTTTCTTT. It is translated as CASSVAGNMNTEAFF.

This clone was counted between two and nine times. The CDR3 sequence is CASSSTPFRQGGYNEQFF. CDR3 nucleotide sequence: TGTGCCAGCAGCTCAACGCCATTCAGACAGGGGGGATACAATGAGCAGTTCTTC. This rearrangement joins TRBV13 to TRBJ2-1; 9 positions agree with TRBD1. CDR1 and CDR2 from the germline V gene are PRHDT and FYEKMQ (reference sequence). This CDR3 spans 18 amino acids. Trimming at V came to 4 bases and at J to 4 bases, leaving 14 bases not matched to a gene.

The V and J genes are TRBV6-5 and TRBJ1-4; D ambiguous. CDR1 is MNHEY, CDR2 SVGAGI, per germline. This CDR3 is built from 14 residues. Trimming shortened V by 6 bases and J by 8 bases, and 16 bases separated the two germline ends. CDR3 DNA: TGTGCCAGCAGCGATGGACTTCCAGGAGAAAAACTGTTTTTT. This translates into CASSDGLPGEKLFF.

V usage is TRBV15 and J usage is TRBJ1-6; D gene ambiguous. V gave up 5 bases and J gave up 9 bases, with 8 bases separating them. The germline V gene has CDR1 LNHNV and CDR2 YYDKDF (reference sequence). The CDR3 has 12 amino acids. For the CDR3, the DNA is TGTGCCACCAGCGGGGTTGGTTCACCCCTCCACTTT. Translation gives CATSGVGSPLHF.

The V call is TRBV4-2, the J call TRBJ2-5, with D hard to call. The ends were cut back, 1 base at V and 5 bases at J, with 11 bases in the middle. Germline V CDR1 and CDR2: LGHNA, YNFKEQ. The CDR3 runs to 14 residues. The CDR3 spells CASSQVQSAETQYF. DNA for the CDR3: TGTGCCAGCAGCCAAGTACAATCGGCGGAGACCCAGTACTTC.

The V call is TRBV7-9, the J call TRBJ2-1; 8 nucleotides align to TRBD2. Germline CDR1 and CDR2: SEHNR and FQNEAQ (reference sequence). Trimming cost V 5 bases and J 10 bases; bases outside gene matches: 7. The CDR3 totals 13 residues. Here the CDR3 DNA reads TGTGCCAGCAGCCAATTAGGCGGGAGGGAGCAGTTCTTC. It encodes CASSQLGGREQFF.

The sample holds a few counts of this clone. The rearrangement uses TRBV19 and TRBJ2-2; D not resolved. Deletions cut 5 bases from V and 2 bases from J, with 3 bases between. CDR3 length: 12 amino acids. Germline-derived CDR1 and CDR2 are LNHDA and SQIVND (reference sequence). The CDR3 loop reads CASSRNTGELFF. CDR3 bases: TGTGCCAGTAGTCGCAACACCGGGGAGCTGTTTTTT.

The genes are TRBV10-3 and TRBJ2-1; 15 bases align to TRBD2. V dropped 10 bases and J dropped 4; count of bases not matched to a gene: 5. The germline V gene encodes CDR1 ENHRY and CDR2 SYGVKD. The CDR3 is 15 residues long. CDR3 sequence: CATGTSGGNYNEQFF. The CDR3 nucleotides are TGTGCCACCGGGACTAGCGGGGGGAATTACAATGAGCAGTTCTTC.

The V call is TRBV4-3, the J call TRBJ1-6; D remains unclear. The CDR3 runs 17 residues. Germline lookup yields CDR1 LGHNA and CDR2 YSLEER. Trimming pared 0 bases from V and 8 bases from J, leaving 17 bases between. CDR3 sequence: CASSQEPGQSFYSPLHF. In DNA form, the CDR3 reads TGCGCCAGCAGCCAAGAACCGGGTCAGAGCTTTTATTCACCCCTCCACTTT.